This T cell receptor (beta chain) was captured in a study of T cells in Graves' hyperthyroidism and ophthalmopathy. It was RNA transcripts that yielded the amplified TCR beta CDR3 regions. Initially, a first-round RT-PCR of the TCR CDR3 employed the HTBI primer set. In TCRdb, the multiplex PCR reads were re-called with MiXCR into one record per CDR3 protein. The table shows approximately 590,000 distinct CDR3 sequences, with under 60% occurring only once. The CDR3 sequence is 16 residues long. CDR1 is SGDLS and CDR2 is YYNGEE in the germline V gene. Germline trimming cut 0 bases from V and 6 bases from J; bases unmatched to any gene: 10. Hyperthyroidism had been newly diagnosed in patients aged 18 to 65, and its duration was under 2 months. The diagnostic basis comprised clinical symptoms, serum thyroxine and TRAb, thyroid ultrasound and orbital computed tomography.

The chain couples TRBV9 to TRBJ2-7; 9 nucleotides align to TRBD1. This TCR was recovered from a woman aged 18-29 years with Graves' hyperthyroidism. Sample: peripheral blood or thyroid tissue (not recorded which). This CDR3 is CASSVGGTGKLAEQYF. The CDR3 DNA sequence: TGTGCCAGCAGCGTAGGTGGGACAGGGAAGTTGGCCGAGCAGTACTTC.